The rows below give T cell receptor beta chains drawn from one sample of a study of T cell responses to AZD1222 COVID-19 vaccine. The repertoire was sequenced with immunoSEQ multiplex PCR; TCRdb's copy has only in-frame clones and lacks some. The sample has roughly 130,000 clones; roughly 90% are singletons. The source material was peripheral blood, sampled 28 days after the second AZD1222 dose. These receptors all come from an adult who received the AZD1222 COVID-19 vaccine. Both conserved end residues are part of each CDR3. D genes are given only for firm matches. Some rows mark clone size as missing; the rest say once, few, many or name a class of expanded clone.

j_call d_call clone_size cdr3_length v_call cdr3_nt cdr3_aa
TRBJ1-2 NA NA 11 TRBV29-1 TGCAGCGTTGATGCGTCTATGAGCTACACCTTC CSVDASMSYTF
TRBJ1-4 NA NA 15 TRBV7-9 TGTGCCAGCAGCCCCCGTGGGGTAGGTGGTGAAAAACTGTTTTTT CASSPRGVGGEKLFF
TRBJ1-1 NA NA 11 TRBV6-2/TRBV6-3 TGTGCCAGCAGTTACCGGGCAGGTGCTTTCTTT CASSYRAGAFF
TRBJ2-1 TRBD2 NA 17 TRBV9 TGTGCCAGCAGCGGGACTAGCGGGGGGGCAGCCTACAATGAGCAGTTCTTC CASSGTSGGAAYNEQFF
TRBJ2-7 NA NA 12 TRBV19 TGTGCCAGCGGGACTCCTCCCTACGAGCAGTACTTC CASGTPPYEQYF
TRBJ2-4 NA NA 16 TRBV18 TGTGCCAGCTCACCCCTTTCAATTTCCCGCGAAAACATTCAGTACTTC CASSPLSISRENIQYF
TRBJ1-3 NA NA 16 TRBV7-9 TGTGCCAGCAGCTTAATTATCGGTCAGACTGGAAACACCATATATTTT CASSLIIGQTGNTIYF
TRBJ1-1 NA NA 16 TRBV5-1 TGCGCCAGCAGCTTGGTAAGGGCGTGGGGCGTCACTGAAGCTTTCTTT CASSLVRAWGVTEAFF
TRBJ1-4 TRBD1 NA 15 TRBV25-1 TGTGCCAGCAGTGAACGTCAGGGGGCGAAAGAAAAACTGTTTTTT CASSERQGAKEKLFF
TRBJ1-1 TRBD1 NA 15 TRBV2 TGTGCCAGCAGTGGAATCGACAGGGGAAGTACTGAAGCTTTCTTT CASSGIDRGSTEAFF
TRBJ2-6 NA NA 14 TRBV19 TGTGCCAGTAGTATAGGTGCTGGGGCCAACGTCCTGACTTTC CASSIGAGANVLTF
TRBJ2-1 TRBD2 NA 17 TRBV4-2 TGTGCCAGCAGCCAAGATGAACTAGCGGGGGGGTACAATGAGCAGTTCTTC CASSQDELAGGYNEQFF
TRBJ1-1 TRBD1 NA 19 TRBV4-3 TGCGCCAGCAGCCAAGATTGGGCCGGACAGGGGATTGGGAACACTGAAGCTTTCTTT CASSQDWAGQGIGNTEAFF
TRBJ2-6 NA NA 15 TRBV15 TGTGCCACCAGCGCCGACCTCTCTGGGGCCAACGTCCTGACTTTC CATSADLSGANVLTF
TRBJ2-1 NA few 15 TRBV11-2 TGTGCCAGCAGCTTAGGCCGGATCTCCTACAATGAGCAGTTCTTC CASSLGRISYNEQFF
TRBJ2-7 TRBD2 NA 15 TRBV15 TGTGCCACCAGCTTGAATAGCGGGGGGGATCGGGAGCAGTACTTC CATSLNSGGDREQYF
TRBJ2-1 NA once 12 TRBV6-6 TGTGCCAGCAGTTCTCCGGGGGACGAGCAGTTCTTC CASSSPGDEQFF
TRBJ2-7 TRBD2 NA 16 TRBV4-2 TGTGCCAGCAGCCAAGAAGTCGAGCGGGAGCTTGCCGAGCAGTACTTC CASSQEVERELAEQYF
TRBJ2-7 TRBD1 few 12 TRBV5-1 TGCGCCAGCAGCGATCACAGGGGCGAGCAGTACTTC CASSDHRGEQYF
TRBJ2-3 TRBD2 NA 15 TRBV4-3 TGCGCCAGCAGCCAAGATGGCAGCGGGGCAGATACGCAGTATTTT CASSQDGSGADTQYF
TRBJ2-1 TRBD2 once 16 TRBV6-5 TGTGCCAGCAGTTACTCGGGACTAGCGGGAGATTATGAGCAGTTCTTC CASSYSGLAGDYEQFF
TRBJ2-5 TRBD1 NA 14 TRBV9 TGTGCCAGCAGCATAAACCGGGACAGAGAGACCCAGTACTTC CASSINRDRETQYF
TRBJ2-1 NA NA 16 TRBV27 TGTGCCAGCAGTTTATCTCCCGGTAGAGTGGGGAATGAGCAGTTCTTC CASSLSPGRVGNEQFF
TRBJ1-2 NA NA 11 TRBV30 TGTGCCTGGAGTGTAGGGAACGGCTACACCTTC CAWSVGNGYTF
TRBJ2-3 NA NA 16 TRBV5-6 TGTGCCAGCAGCTTGGTAGGGTCCCCACACGGCGGTACGCAGTATTTT CASSLVGSPHGGTQYF
TRBJ1-2 NA NA 15 TRBV6-6 TGTGCCAGCAGTCCTGAGGAAGCCCGATCCCATGGCTACACCTTC CASSPEEARSHGYTF
TRBJ1-2 NA NA 13 TRBV7-9 TGTGCCAGCAGCGCAGGGGACCTCTATGGCTACACCTTC CASSAGDLYGYTF
TRBJ2-3 NA once 14 TRBV5-4 TGTGCCAGCAGCCCCGCGACGGACACAGATACGCAGTATTTT CASSPATDTDTQYF
TRBJ2-2 NA NA 12 TRBV19 TGTGCCAGTACCCCTAGCCCCGGGGAGCTGTTTTTT CASTPSPGELFF
TRBJ1-6 NA NA 14 TRBV7-9 TGTGCCAGCAGCTTAGCGAGTGGTAATTCACCCCTCCACTTT CASSLASGNSPLHF
TRBJ1-4 NA NA 15 TRBV6-5 TGTGCCAGCACCCCCCCACTGGGGGGGGGTGAAAAACTGTTTTTT CASTPPLGGGEKLFF
TRBJ1-3 TRBD1 NA 19 TRBV9 TGTGCCAGCAGCGTAGGACAGGGAGGATCGTCTTTTTCCGGAAACACCATATATTTT CASSVGQGGSSFSGNTIYF
TRBJ2-2 NA few 17 TRBV11-2 TGTGCCAGCAGCTTAGATCTCCAGCGGGCGAACACCGGGGAGCTGTTTTTT CASSLDLQRANTGELFF